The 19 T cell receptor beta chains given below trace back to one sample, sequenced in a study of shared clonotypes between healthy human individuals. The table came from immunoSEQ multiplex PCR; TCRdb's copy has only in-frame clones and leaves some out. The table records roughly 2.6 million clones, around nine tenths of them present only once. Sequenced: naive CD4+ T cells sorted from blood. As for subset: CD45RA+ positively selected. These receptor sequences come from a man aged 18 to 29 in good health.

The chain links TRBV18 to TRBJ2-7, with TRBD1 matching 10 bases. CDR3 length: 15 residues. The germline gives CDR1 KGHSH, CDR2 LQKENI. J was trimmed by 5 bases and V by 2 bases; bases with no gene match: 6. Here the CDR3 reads CASSPRGTGVHEQYF. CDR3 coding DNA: TGTGCCAGCTCACCAAGAGGGACAGGGGTCCACGAGCAGTACTTC.

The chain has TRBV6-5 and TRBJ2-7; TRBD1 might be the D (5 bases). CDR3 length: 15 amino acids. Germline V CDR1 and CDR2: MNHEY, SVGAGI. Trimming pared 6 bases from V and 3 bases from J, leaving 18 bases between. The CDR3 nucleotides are TGTGCCAGCAGCTCTAAGTATGCAGGGATCTACGAGCAGTACTTC. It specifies CASSSKYAGIYEQYF.

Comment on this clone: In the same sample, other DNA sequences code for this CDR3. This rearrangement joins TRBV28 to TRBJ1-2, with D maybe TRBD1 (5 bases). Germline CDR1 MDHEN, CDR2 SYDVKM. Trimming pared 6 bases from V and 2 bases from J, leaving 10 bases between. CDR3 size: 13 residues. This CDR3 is CASRTGANYGYTF. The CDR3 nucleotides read TGTGCCAGCAGAACAGGAGCAAACTATGGCTACACCTTC.

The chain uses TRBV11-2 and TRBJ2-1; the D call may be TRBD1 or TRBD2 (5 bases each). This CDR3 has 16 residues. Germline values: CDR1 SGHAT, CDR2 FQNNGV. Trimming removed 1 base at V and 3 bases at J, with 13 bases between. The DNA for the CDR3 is TGTGCCAGCAGCTTAGCACCCGGGGACCGCTACAATGAGCAGTTCTTC. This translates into CASSLAPGDRYNEQFF.

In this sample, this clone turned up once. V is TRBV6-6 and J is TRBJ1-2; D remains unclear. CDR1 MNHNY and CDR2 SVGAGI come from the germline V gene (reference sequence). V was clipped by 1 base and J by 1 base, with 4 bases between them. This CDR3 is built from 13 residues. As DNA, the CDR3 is TGTGCCAGCAGTTACTGGAGTAACTATGGCTACACCTTC. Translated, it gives CASSYWSNYGYTF.

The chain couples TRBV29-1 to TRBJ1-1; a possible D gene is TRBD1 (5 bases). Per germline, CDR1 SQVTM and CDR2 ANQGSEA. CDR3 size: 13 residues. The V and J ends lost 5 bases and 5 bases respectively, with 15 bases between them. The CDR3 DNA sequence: TGCAGCGTTTTCGAGGCCGGGGGAACTGAAGCTTTCTTT. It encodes CSVFEAGGTEAFF.

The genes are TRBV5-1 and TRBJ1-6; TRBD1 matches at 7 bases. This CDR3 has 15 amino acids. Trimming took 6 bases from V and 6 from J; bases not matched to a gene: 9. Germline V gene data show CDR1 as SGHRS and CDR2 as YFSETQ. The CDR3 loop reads CASTPRQGGNSPLHF. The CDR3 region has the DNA TGCGCCAGCACTCCCAGACAGGGAGGTAATTCACCCCTCCACTTT.

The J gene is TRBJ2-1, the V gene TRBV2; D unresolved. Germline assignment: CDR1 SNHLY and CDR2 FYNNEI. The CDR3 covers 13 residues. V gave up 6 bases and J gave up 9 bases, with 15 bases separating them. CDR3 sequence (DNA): TGTGCCAGCAGCCAGGACCGTCAGAGTGAGCAGTTCTTC. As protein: CASSQDRQSEQFF.

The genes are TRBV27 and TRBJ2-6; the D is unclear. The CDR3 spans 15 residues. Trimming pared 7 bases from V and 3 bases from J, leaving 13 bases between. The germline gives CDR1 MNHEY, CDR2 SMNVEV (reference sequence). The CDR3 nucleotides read TGTGCCAGCACCGGTGGGTGGGGTGGGGCCAACGTCCTGACTTTC. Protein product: CASTGGWGGANVLTF.

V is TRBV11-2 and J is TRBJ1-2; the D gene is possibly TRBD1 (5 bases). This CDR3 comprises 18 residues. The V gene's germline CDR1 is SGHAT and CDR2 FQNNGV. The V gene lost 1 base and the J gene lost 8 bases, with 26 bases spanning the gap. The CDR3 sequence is CASSLGGLGRRRRDGYTF. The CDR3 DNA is TGTGCCAGCAGCTTAGGGGGACTGGGTCGGCGTCGGAGGGACGGCTACACCTTC.

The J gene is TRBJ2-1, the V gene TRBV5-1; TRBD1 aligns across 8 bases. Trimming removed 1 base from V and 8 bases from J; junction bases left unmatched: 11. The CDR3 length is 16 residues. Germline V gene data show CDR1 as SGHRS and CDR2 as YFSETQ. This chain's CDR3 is CASSLSPDRESDEQFF. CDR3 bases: TGCGCCAGCAGCTTGTCCCCGGACAGGGAGTCCGATGAGCAGTTCTTC. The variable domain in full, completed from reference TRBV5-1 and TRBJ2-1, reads KAGVTQTPRYLIKTRGQQVTLSCSPISGHRSVSWYQQTPGQGLQFLFEYFSETQRNKGNFPGRFSGRQFSNSRSEMNVSTLELGDSALYLCASSLSPDRESDEQFFGPGTRLTVL.

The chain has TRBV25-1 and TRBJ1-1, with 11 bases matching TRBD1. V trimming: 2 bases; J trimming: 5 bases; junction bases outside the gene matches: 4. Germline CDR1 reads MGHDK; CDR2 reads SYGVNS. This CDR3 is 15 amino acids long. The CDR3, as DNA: TGTGCCAGCAGTGAAGCTGGGACAGGGGGAACTGAAGCTTTCTTT. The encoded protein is CASSEAGTGGTEAFF.

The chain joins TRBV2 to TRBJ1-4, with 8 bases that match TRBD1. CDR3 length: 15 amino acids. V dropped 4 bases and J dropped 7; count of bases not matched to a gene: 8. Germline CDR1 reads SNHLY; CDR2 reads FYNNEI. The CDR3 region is CASSGSRTGLEKLFF. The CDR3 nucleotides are TGTGCCAGCAGTGGCTCTCGGACAGGGCTTGAAAAACTGTTTTTT.

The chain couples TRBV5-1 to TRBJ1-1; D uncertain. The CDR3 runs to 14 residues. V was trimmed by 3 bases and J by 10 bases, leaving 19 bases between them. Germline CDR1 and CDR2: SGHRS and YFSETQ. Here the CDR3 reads CASSYTSSSGRAFF. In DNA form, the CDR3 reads TGCGCCAGCAGCTATACCTCTAGCTCGGGTCGAGCTTTCTTT.

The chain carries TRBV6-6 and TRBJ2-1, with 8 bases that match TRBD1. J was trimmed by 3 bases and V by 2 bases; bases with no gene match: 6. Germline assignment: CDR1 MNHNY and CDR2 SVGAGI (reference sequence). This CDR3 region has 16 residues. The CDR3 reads CASSYPDRALYNEQFF. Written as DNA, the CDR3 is TGTGCCAGCAGTTACCCGGACAGGGCCCTCTACAATGAGCAGTTCTTC.

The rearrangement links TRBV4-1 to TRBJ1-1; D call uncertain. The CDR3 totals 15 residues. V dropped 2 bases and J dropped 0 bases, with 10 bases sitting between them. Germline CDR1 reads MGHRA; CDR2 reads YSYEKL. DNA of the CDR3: TGCGCCAGCAGCCAATCCGAGGGAATGAACACTGAAGCTTTCTTT. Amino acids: CASSQSEGMNTEAFF.

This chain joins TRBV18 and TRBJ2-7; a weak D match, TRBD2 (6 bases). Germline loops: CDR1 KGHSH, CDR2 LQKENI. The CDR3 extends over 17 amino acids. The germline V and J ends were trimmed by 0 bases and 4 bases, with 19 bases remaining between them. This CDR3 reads CASSPPYKREAPYEQYF. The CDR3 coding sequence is TGTGCCAGCTCACCACCGTATAAGAGGGAGGCCCCTTACGAGCAGTACTTC.

Here the CDR3 DNA reads TGTGCCAGCAGGGCGGACACCACGACGGGGACTGAAGCTTTCTTT. Translation gives CASRADTTTGTEAFF. The chain carries TRBV2 and TRBJ1-1, with D tentatively TRBD1 (5 bases). Deletions cut 6 bases from V and 5 bases from J, with 19 bases between. This CDR3 comprises 15 residues. Per germline, CDR1 SNHLY and CDR2 FYNNEI.

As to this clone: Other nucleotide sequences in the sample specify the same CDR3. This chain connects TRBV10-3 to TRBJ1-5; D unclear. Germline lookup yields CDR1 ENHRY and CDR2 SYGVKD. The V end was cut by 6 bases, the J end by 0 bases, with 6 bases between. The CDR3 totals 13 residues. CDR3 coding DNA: TGTGCCATCAGCGGCCTTAGCAATCAGCCCCAGCATTTT. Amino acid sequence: CAISGLSNQPQHF.